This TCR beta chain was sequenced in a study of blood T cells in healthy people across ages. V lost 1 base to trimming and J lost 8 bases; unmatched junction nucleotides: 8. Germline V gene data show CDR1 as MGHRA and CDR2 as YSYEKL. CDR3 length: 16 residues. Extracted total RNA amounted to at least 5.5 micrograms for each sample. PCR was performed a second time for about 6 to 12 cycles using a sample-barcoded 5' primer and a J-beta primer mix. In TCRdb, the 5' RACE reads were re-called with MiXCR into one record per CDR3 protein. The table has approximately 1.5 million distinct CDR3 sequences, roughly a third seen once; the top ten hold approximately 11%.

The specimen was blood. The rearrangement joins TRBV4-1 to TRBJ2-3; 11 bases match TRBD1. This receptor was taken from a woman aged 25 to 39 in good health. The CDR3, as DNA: TGCGCCAGCAGCCAAGGGGGGACAGGGGGTTTCACTACGCAGTATTTT. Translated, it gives CASSQGGTGGFTTQYF.